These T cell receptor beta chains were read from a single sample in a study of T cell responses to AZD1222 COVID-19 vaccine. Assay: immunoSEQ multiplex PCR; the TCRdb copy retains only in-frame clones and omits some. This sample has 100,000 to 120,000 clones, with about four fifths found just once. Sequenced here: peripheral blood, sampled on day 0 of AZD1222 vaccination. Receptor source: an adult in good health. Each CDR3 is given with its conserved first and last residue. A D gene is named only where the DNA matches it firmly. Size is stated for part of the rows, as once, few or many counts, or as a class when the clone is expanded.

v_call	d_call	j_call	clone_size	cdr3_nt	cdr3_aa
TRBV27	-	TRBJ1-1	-	TGTGCCAGCAGCCGCAACACCTCACCTGAAGCTTTCTTT	CASSRNTSPEAFF
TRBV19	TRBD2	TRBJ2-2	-	TGTGCCAGTAGTCCCCGGACTAGCGGGGGATATGGCGGGGAGCTGTTTTTT	CASSPRTSGGYGGELFF
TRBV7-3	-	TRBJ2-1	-	TGTGCCAGCAGCTTAAAGAGGAATGAGCAGTTCTTC	CASSLKRNEQFF
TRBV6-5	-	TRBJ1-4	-	TGTGCCAGCAGTCTTCGGACTGCTAATGAAAAACTGTTTTTT	CASSLRTANEKLFF
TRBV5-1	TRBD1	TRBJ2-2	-	TGCGCCAGCAGCGGAGGACAGGGGATATACACCGGGGAGCTGTTTTTT	CASSGGQGIYTGELFF
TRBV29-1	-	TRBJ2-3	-	TGCAGCGTTGAAGGGGCAAAATCAGATACGCAGTATTTT	CSVEGAKSDTQYF
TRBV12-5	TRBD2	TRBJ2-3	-	TGTGCTAGTGGTTTGGTACCGGGACTAGCGGGAGGCCCGAAACCGTATACGCAGTATTTT	CASGLVPGLAGGPKPYTQYF
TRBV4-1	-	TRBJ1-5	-	TGCGCCAGCAGCCAAATCGGGGGTCCTAGCAATCAGCCCCAGCATTTT	CASSQIGGPSNQPQHF
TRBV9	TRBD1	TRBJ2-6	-	TGTGCCAGCAGCGTTACAGGGGCGAGCTCTGGGGCCAACGTCCTGACTTTC	CASSVTGASSGANVLTF
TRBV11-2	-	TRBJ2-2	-	TGTGCCAGCAGCGGGGGACTGGCGGAGGGGGAGCTGTTTTTT	CASSGGLAEGELFF
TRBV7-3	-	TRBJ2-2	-	TGTGCCAGCAGCCTCGACAACCTAAACACCGGGGAGCTGTTTTTT	CASSLDNLNTGELFF
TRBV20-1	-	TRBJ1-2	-	TGCAGTGCTAACTCCCTGAGGGAACAGCAATTC	CSANSLREQQF
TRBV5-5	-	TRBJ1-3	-	TGTGCCAGCAGTCCCGGGCCGGGAGGAAACACCATATATTTT	CASSPGPGGNTIYF
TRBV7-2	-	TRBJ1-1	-	TGTGCCAGCAGCTTTTCTCGCGGTGAAGCTTTCTTT	CASSFSRGEAFF
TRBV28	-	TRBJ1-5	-	TGTGCCAGCGCCAACCCAGGGGCTCGCAATCAGCCCCAGCATTTT	CASANPGARNQPQHF
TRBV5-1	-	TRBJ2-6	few	TGCGCCAGCGTCGAGATCCCGTCGTCTGGGGCCAACGTCCTGACTTTC	CASVEIPSSGANVLTF
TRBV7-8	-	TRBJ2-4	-	TGTGCCAGCAGCCCCGCTACTGGGTTAGCCAAAAACATTCAGTACTTC	CASSPATGLAKNIQYF
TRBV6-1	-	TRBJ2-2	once	TGTGCCAGCAGTGTGAACACCGGGGAGCTGTTTTTT	CASSVNTGELFF
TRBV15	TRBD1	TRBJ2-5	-	TGTGCCACCAACAAACAGGGGGTACAAGAGACCCAGTACTTC	CATNKQGVQETQYF
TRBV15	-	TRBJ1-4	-	TGTGCCACCAGCAGAGATCAGGGGTTTAATGAAAAACTGTTTTTT	CATSRDQGFNEKLFF
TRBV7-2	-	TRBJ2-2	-	TGTGCCAGCAGCCTCGTCAGGGTGATGGGCGGGGAGCTGTTTTTT	CASSLVRVMGGELFF
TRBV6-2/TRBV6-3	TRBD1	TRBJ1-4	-	TGTGCCAGCAGCATGTCGACAGGGGGTGATGAAAAACTGTTTTTT	CASSMSTGGDEKLFF
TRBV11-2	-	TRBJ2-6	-	TGTGCCAGCAGCCAGAGGAGTAGCTCTGGGGCCAACGTCCTGACTTTC	CASSQRSSSGANVLTF
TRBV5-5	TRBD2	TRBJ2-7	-	TGTGCCAGCAGTCCCATCAGCGGGGGGGCCTACGAGCAGTACTTC	CASSPISGGAYEQYF
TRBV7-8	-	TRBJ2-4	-	TGTGCCAGCAGCTCAGACGCGAGACCTACTAGTGTTCAGTACTTC	CASSSDARPTSVQYF
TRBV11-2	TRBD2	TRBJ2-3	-	TGTGCCAGCAGTTTAGGGACTAGCGGTACTGATACGCAGTATTTT	CASSLGTSGTDTQYF
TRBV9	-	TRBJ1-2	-	TGTGCCAGCAGCGTAGGAGGCCAGGAAAACTATGGCTACACCTTC	CASSVGGQENYGYTF
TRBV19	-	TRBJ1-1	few	TGTGCCAGTAGCCCCTTTAGCGGGGTAAACACTGAAGCTTTCTTT	CASSPFSGVNTEAFF
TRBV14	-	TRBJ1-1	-	TGTGCCAGCAGCCTTTTGGGCGTGAACACTGAAGCTTTCTTT	CASSLLGVNTEAFF
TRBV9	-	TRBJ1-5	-	TGTGCCAGCAGCGTAGCTACGATTAGCATAAACCCATCGGGGCAGCCCCAGCATTTT	CASSVATISINPSGQPQHF
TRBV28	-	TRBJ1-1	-	TGTGCCAGCAGATCGACCACGATGCAAGCTTTCTTT	CASRSTTMQAFF
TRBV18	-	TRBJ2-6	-	TGTGCCAGCTCACCGGCGGGACAGAACTCTGGGGCCAACGTCCTGACTTTC	CASSPAGQNSGANVLTF
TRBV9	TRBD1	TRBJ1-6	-	TGTGCCAGCAGCCGGGACAGGAGCTCCTATAATTCACCCCTCCACTTT	CASSRDRSSYNSPLHF
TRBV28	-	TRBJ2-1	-	TGTGCCAGCAGCGCTCTTCGGCAAAGGCAGTTCTTC	CASSALRQRQFF
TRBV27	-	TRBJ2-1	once	TGTGCCAGCAGTTCCTTCGATGAGCAGTTCTTC	CASSSFDEQFF
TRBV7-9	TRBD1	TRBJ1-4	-	TGTGCCAGCAGCTTGGTGACAGGGGGTCTTGATGAAAAACTGTTTTTT	CASSLVTGGLDEKLFF
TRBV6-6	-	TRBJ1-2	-	TGTGCCAGCAGTTATCGGGGGGAAATAAATGGCTACACCTTC	CASSYRGEINGYTF
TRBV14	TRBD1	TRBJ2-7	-	TGTGCCAGCAGCCACCCCGGGACAGCAAAGGGGTACGAGCAGTACTTC	CASSHPGTAKGYEQYF
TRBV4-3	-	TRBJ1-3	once	TGCGCCAGCAGCCAAGTTTGGGGTAGCTCTGGAAACACCATATATTTT	CASSQVWGSSGNTIYF
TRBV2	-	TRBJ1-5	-	TGTGCCAGCAGTTGGGGAGCAATCACGGGCAATCAGCCCCAGCATTTT	CASSWGAITGNQPQHF
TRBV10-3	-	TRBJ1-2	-	TGTGCCATCAGTGACAGGGCGGACTATGGCTACACCTTC	CAISDRADYGYTF
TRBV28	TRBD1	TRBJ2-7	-	TGTGCCAGCAGTCCAGGACAGGCCCGGTGGAACGAGCAGTACTTC	CASSPGQARWNEQYF
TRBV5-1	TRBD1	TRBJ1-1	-	TGCGCCAGCAGCGGGGGACAGGGACCGAACACTGAAGCTTTCTTT	CASSGGQGPNTEAFF
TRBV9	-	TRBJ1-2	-	TGTGCCAGCAGCCCAAGCGAGATCACGGTGGACTATGGCTACACCTTC	CASSPSEITVDYGYTF
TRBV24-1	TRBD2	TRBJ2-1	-	TGTGCCACCCAAGACGACAGACTAGCGGGAGGGCATGAGCAGTTCTTC	CATQDDRLAGGHEQFF
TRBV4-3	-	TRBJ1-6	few	TGCGCCAGCAGTGTTGCTCTTAATTCACCCCTCCACTTT	CASSVALNSPLHF
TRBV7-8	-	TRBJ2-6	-	TGTGCCAGCAGCACAAGGGGTGCCGGGGCCAACGTCCTGACTTTC	CASSTRGAGANVLTF
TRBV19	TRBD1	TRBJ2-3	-	TGTGCCAGTAGTTGGGACAGCGCCACAGATACGCAGTATTTT	CASSWDSATDTQYF
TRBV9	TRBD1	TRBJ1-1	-	TGTGCCAGCAGCCCAACAACCGGGACAGGAGAAGCTTTCTTT	CASSPTTGTGEAFF
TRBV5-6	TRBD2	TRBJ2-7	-	TGTGCCAGCCGATATAGACTAGCGGGATATAATGACTACGAGCAGTACTTC	CASRYRLAGYNDYEQYF
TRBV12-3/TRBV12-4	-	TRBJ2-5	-	TGTGCCAGCAGTAGACACCTTCAAGAGACCCAGTACTTC	CASSRHLQETQYF
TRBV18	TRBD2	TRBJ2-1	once	TGTGCCAGCTCACCAGGTAGCGGGAGAGGGAATGAGCAGTTCTTC	CASSPGSGRGNEQFF
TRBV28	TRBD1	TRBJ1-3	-	TGTGCCAGCAGCTACCTCCCGGACAGGGGAAAGGCTGGAAACACCATATATTTT	CASSYLPDRGKAGNTIYF
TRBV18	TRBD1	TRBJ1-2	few	TGTGCCAGCTCACCACTGAGGGACAGTAACTATGGCTACACCTTC	CASSPLRDSNYGYTF
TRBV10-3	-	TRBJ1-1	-	TGTGCCATCAGTGAGTCCGTCGGCGCAGAAGCTTTCTTT	CAISESVGAEAFF
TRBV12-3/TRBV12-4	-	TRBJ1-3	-	TGTGCCACCGATCAGGGAACTGGAAACACCATATATTTT	CATDQGTGNTIYF
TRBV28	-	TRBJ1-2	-	TGTGCCAGCAGATCTTCAGGGGTCTCTTTGTACACCTTC	CASRSSGVSLYTF